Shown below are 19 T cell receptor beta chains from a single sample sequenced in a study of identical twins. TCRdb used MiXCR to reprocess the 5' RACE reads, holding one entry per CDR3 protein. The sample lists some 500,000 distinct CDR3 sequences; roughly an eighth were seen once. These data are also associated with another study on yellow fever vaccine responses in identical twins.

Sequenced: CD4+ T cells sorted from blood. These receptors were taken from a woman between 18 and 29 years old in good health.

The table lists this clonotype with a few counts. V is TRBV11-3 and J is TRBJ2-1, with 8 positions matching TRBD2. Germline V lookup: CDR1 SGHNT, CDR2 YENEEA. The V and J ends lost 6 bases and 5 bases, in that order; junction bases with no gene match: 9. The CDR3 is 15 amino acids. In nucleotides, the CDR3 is TGTGCCAGCAGTTTGGGGACTAGGAAAGACAATGAGCAGTTCTTC. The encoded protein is CASSLGTRKDNEQFF.

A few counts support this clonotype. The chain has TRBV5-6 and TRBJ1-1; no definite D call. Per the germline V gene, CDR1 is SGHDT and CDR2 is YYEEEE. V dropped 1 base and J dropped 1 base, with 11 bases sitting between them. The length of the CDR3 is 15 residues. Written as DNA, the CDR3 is TGTGCCAGCAGCTTGTTTTGGGGAGGGAACACTGAAGCTTTCTTT. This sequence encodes CASSLFWGGNTEAFF.

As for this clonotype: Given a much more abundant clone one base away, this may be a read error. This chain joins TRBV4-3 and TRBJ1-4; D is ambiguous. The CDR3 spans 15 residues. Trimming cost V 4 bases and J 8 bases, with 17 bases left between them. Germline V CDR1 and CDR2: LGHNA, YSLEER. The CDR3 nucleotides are TGCGCCAGCAGCCCCGGCTGCGGGGATGGAGAAAAACTGTTTTTT. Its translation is CASSPGCGDGEKLFF.

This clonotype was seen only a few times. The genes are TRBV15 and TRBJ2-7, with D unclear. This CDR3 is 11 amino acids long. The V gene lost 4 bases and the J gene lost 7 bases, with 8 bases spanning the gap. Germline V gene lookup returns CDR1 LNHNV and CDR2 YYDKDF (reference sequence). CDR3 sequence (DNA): TGTGCCACCAGCACCCAGACAGAGCAGTACTTC. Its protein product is CATSTQTEQYF.

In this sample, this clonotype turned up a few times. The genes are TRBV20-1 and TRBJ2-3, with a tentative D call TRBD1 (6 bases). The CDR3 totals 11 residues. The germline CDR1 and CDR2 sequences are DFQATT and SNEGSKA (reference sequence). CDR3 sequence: CTVGAPDTQYF. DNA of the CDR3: TGCACCGTGGGGGCCCCAGATACGCAGTATTTT.

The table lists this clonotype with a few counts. The CDR3 region has the DNA TGTGCCAGCAGCTTAGTCCCCCGGGATAGCGGGGGGGCTTTATACAATGAGCAGTTCTTC. Its translation is CASSLVPRDSGGALYNEQFF. The chain joins TRBV11-2 to TRBJ2-1, with TRBD2 matching 11 bases. The CDR3 totals 20 residues. CDR1 SGHAT and CDR2 FQNNGV come from the germline V gene. Trimming took 1 base from V and 4 from J; bases not matched to a gene: 15.

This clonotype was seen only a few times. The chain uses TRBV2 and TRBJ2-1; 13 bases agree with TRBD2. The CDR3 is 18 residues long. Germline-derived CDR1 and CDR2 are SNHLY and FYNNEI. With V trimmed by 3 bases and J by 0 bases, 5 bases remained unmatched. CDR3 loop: CASSETSGGIRSYNEQFF. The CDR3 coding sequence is TGTGCCAGCAGTGAGACTAGCGGGGGGATCCGCTCCTACAATGAGCAGTTCTTC.

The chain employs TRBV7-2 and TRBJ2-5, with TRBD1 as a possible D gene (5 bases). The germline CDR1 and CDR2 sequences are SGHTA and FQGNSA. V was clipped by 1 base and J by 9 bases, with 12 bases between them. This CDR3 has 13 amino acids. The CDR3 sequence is CASSLGGPMAQYF. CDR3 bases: TGTGCCAGCAGCTTAGGGGGCCCCATGGCCCAGTACTTC.

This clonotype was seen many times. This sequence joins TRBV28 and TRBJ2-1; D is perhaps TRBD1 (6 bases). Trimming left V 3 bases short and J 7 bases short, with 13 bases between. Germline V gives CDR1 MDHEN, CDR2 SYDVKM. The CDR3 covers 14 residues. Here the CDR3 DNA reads TGTGCCAGCAGTTTCCAGGTCAGGGGAAATGAGCAGTTCTTC. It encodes CASSFQVRGNEQFF.

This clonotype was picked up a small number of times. CDR3 bases: TGTGCCACCAGCAGGTCCCCCGGGGGCGCGGAGACCCAGTACTTC. It encodes CATSRSPGGAETQYF. The chain couples TRBV15 to TRBJ2-5; TRBD1 or TRBD2 may be the D gene (6 bases each). The CDR3 contains 15 residues. Looked up from germline, CDR1 is LNHNV and CDR2 is YYDKDF (reference sequence). V lost 3 bases and J lost 5, with 16 bases in between.

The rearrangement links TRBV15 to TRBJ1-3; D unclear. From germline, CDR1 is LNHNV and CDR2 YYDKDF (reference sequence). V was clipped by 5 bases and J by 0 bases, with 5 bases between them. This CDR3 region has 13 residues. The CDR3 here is CATSFSSGNTIYF. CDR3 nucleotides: TGTGCCACCAGCTTCTCCTCTGGAAACACCATATATTTT.

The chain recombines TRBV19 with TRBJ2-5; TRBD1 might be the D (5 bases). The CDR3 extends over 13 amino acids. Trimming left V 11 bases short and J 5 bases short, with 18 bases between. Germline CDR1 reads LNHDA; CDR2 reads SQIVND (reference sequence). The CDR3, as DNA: TGTGCCCCCTGGAGCCCAGGGTTGGAGACCCAGTACTTC. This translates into CAPWSPGLETQYF.

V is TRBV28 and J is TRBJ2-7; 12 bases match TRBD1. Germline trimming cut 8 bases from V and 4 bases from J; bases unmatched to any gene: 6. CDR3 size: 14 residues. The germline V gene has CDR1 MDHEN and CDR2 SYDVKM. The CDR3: CASSGTGGGYEQYF. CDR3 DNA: TGTGCCAGCTCCGGGACAGGGGGCGGGTACGAGCAGTACTTC.

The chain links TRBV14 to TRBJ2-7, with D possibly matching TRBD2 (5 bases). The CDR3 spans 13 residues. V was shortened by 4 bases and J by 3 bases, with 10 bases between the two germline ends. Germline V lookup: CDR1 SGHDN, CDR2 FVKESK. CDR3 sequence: CASSPIGNYEQYF. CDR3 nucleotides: TGTGCCAGCAGCCCTATCGGGAACTACGAGCAGTACTTC. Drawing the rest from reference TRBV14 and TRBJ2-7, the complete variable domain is EAGVTQFPSHSVIEKGQTVTLRCDPISGHDNLYWYRRVMGKEIKFLLHFVKESKQDESGMPNNRFLAERTGGTYSTLKVQPAELEDSGVYFCASSPIGNYEQYFGPGTRLTVT.

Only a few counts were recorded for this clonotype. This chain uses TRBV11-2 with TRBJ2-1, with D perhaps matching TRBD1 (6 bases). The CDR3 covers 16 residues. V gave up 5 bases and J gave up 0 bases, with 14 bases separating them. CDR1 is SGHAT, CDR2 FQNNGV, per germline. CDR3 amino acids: CASSPQGTSSYNEQFF. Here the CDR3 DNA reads TGTGCCAGCAGCCCGCAGGGGACAAGCTCCTACAATGAGCAGTTCTTC.

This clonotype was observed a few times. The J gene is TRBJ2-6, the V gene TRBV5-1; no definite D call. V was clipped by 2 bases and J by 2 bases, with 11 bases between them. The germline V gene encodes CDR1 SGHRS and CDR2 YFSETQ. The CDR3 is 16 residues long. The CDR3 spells CASSLQPIPGANVLTF. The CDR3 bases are TGCGCCAGCAGCTTACAACCAATCCCTGGGGCCAACGTCCTGACTTTC.

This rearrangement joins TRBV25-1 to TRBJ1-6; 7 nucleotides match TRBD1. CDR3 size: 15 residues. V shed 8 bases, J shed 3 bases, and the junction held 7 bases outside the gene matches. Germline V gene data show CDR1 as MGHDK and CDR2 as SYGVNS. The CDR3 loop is CASQKGQFYNSPLHF. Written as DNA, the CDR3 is TGTGCCAGCCAAAAGGGACAGTTCTATAATTCACCCCTCCACTTT.

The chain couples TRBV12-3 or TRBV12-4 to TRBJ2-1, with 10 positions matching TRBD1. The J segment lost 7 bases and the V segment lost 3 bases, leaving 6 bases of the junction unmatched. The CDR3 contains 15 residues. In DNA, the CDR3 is TGTGCCAGCAGTTTTGGGACAGGGGCGGTGAATGAGCAGTTCTTC. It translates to CASSFGTGAVNEQFF.

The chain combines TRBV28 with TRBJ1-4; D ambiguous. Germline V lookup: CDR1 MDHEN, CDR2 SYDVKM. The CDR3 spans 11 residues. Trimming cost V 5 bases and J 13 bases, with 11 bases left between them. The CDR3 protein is CASSAGRLLFF. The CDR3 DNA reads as TGTGCCAGCAGTGCCGGACGCTTACTGTTTTTT.